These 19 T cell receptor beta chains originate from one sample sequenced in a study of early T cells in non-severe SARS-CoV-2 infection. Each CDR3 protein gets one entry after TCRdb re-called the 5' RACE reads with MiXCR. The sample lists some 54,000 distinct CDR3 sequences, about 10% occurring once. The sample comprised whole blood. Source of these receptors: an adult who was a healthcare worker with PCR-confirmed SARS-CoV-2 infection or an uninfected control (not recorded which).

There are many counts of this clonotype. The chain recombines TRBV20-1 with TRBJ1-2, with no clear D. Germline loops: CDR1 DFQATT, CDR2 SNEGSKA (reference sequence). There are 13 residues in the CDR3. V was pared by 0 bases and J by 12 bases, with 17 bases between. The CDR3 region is CSARDPPMLVHTF. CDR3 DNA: TGCAGTGCTAGAGATCCCCCCATGCTAGTTCACACCTTC.

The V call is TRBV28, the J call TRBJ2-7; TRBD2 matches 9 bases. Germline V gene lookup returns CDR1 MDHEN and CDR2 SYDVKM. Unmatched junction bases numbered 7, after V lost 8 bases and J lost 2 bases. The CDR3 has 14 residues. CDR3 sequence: CASSLAGDTYEQYF. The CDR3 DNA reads TGTGCCAGCTCCTTAGCGGGGGATACCTACGAGCAGTACTTC.

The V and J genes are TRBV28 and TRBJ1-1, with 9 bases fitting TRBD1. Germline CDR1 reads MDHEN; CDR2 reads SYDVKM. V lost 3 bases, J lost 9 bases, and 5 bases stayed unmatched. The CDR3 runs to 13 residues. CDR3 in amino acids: CASSFPGQGQAFF. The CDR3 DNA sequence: TGTGCCAGCAGTTTCCCCGGACAGGGGCAAGCTTTCTTT.

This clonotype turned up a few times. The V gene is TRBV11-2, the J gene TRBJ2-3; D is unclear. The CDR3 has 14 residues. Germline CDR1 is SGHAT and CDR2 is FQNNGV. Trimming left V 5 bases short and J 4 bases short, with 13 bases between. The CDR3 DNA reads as TGTGCCAGCAGCCGCGTTTCGGGTTCAGATACGCAGTATTTT. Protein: CASSRVSGSDTQYF. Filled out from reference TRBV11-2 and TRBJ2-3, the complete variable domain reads EAGVAQSPRYKIIEKRQSVAFWCNPISGHATLYWYQQILGQGPKLLIQFQNNGVVDDSQLPKDRFSAERLKGVDSTLKIQPAKLEDSAVYLCASSRVSGSDTQYFGPGTRLTVL.

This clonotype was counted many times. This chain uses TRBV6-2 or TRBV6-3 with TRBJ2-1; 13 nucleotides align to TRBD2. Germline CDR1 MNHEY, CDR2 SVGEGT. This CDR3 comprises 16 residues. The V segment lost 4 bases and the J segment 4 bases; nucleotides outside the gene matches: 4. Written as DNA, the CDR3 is TGTGCCAGCAGTTTTTTACTAGCGGGAGGGTACAATGAGCAGTTCTTC. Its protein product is CASSFLLAGGYNEQFF.

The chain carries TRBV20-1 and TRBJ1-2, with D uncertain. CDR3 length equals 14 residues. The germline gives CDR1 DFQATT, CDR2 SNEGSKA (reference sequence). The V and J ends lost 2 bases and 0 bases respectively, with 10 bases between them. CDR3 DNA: TGCAGTGCTAGACCGGTCTTAGCTAACTATGGCTACACCTTC. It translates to CSARPVLANYGYTF.

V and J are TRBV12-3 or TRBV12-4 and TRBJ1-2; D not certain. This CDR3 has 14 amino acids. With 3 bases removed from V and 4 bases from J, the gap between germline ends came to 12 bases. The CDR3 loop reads CASSFARTAYGYTF. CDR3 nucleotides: TGTGCCAGCAGTTTCGCGAGGACGGCCTATGGCTACACCTTC.

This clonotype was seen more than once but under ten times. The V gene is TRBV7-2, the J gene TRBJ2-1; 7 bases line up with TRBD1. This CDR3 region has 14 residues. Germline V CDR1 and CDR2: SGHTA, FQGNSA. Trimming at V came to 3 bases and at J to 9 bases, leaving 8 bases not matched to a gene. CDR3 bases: TGTGCCAGCAGCTTGGTCACAGGGGTAGGTGAGCAGTTCTTC. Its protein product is CASSLVTGVGEQFF.

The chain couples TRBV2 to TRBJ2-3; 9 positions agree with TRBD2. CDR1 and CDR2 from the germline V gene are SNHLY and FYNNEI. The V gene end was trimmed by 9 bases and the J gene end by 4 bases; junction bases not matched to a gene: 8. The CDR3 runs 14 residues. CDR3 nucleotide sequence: TGTGCCAGGTGGGGACTAGCATCCCCAGATACGCAGTATTTT. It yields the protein CARWGLASPDTQYF.

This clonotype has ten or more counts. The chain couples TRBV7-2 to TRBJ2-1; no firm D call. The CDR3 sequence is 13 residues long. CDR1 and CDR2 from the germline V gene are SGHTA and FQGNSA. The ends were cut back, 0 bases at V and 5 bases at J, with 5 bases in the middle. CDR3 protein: CASSLAVNNEQFF. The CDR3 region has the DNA TGTGCCAGCAGCTTAGCGGTGAACAATGAGCAGTTCTTC.

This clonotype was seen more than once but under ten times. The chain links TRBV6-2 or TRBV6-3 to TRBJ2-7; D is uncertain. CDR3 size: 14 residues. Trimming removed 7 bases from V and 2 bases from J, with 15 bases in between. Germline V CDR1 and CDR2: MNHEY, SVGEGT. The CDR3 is CASIDDDQAYEQYF. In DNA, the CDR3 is TGTGCCAGCATCGACGACGACCAAGCCTACGAGCAGTACTTC.

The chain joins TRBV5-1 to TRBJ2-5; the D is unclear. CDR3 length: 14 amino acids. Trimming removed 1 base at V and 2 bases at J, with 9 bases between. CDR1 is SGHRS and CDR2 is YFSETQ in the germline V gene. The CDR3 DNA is TGCGCCAGCAGCTTGTCCGTAGGACAAGAGACCCAGTACTTC. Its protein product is CASSLSVGQETQYF.

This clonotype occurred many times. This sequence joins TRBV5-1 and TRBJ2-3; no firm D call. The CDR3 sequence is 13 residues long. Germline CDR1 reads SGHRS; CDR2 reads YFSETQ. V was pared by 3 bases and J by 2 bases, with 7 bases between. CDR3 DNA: TGCGCCAGCAGCTCGCAAAACACAGATACGCAGTATTTT. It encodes CASSSQNTDTQYF. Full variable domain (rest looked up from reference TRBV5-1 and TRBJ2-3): KAGVTQTPRYLIKTRGQQVTLSCSPISGHRSVSWYQQTPGQGLQFLFEYFSETQRNKGNFPGRFSGRQFSNSRSEMNVSTLELGDSALYLCASSSQNTDTQYFGPGTRLTVL.

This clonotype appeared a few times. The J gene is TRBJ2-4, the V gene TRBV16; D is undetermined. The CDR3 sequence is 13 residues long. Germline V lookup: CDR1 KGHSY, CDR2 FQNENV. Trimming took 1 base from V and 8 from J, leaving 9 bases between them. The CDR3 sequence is CASSQLKRDIQYF. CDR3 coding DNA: TGTGCCAGCAGCCAATTGAAGAGAGACATTCAGTACTTC. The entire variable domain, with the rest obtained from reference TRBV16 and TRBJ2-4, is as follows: GEEVAQTPKHLVRGEGQKAKLYCAPIKGHSYVFWYQQVLKNEFKFLISFQNENVFDETGMPKERFSAKCLPNSPCSLEIQATKLEDSAVYFCASSQLKRDIQYFGAGTRLSVL.

In DNA, the CDR3 is TGTGCCAGCAGTTACGGTCTCTCTGGAAACACCATATATTTT. This codes for CASSYGLSGNTIYF. The chain uses TRBV6-2 or TRBV6-3 and TRBJ1-3, with D unclear. The CDR3 length is 14 residues. Germline CDR1 and CDR2: MNHEY and SVGEGT. Trimming took off 2 bases at V and 0 bases at J, with 5 bases between the two ends.

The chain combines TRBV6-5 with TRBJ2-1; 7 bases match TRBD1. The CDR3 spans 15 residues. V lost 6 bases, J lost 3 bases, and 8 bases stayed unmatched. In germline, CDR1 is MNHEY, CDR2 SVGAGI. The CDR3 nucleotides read TGTGCCAGCAGAGTACGGGACAGCTACTACAATGAGCAGTTCTTC. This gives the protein CASRVRDSYYNEQFF.

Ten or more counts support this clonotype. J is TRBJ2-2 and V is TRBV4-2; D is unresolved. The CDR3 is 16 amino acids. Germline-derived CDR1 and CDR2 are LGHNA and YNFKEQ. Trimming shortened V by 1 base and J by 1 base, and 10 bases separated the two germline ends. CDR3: CASSQVSSLNTGELFF. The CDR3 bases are TGTGCCAGCAGCCAAGTTTCGAGCCTGAACACCGGGGAGCTGTTTTTT.

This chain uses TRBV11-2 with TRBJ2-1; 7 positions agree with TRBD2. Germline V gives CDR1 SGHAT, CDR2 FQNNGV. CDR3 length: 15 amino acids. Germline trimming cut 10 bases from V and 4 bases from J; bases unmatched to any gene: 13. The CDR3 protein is CATRFGAGEYNEQFF. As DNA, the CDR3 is TGTGCCACCCGGTTTGGGGCGGGGGAATACAATGAGCAGTTCTTC.

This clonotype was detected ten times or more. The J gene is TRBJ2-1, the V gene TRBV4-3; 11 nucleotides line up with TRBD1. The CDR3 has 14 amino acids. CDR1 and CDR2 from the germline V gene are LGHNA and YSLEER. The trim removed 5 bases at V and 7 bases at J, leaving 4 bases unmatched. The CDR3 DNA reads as TGCGCCAGCAGCGAGGGACAGGGGGGGAATGAGCAGTTCTTC. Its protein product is CASSEGQGGNEQFF.